These 18 T cell receptor beta chains came from one sample sequenced in a study of neoadjuvant anti-PD-1 for oral cavity cancer. Assay: immunoSEQ multiplex PCR; the TCRdb copy retains only in-frame clones and omits some. The sample holds 9,500 to 15,000 clones, 65% to 75% seen once. As to time point: after neoadjuvant nivolumab, at surgical resection. Source: PBMCs, taken after nivolumab (anti-PD-1) treatment. Receptor source: a person aged 40-85 years with oral cavity squamous cell carcinoma.

This chain links TRBV7-2 with TRBJ1-4; D possibly corresponds to TRBD1 (5 bases). Trimming left V 5 bases short and J 8 bases short, with 15 bases between. The CDR3 totals 14 residues. CDR1 is SGHTA, CDR2 FQGNSA, per germline. CDR3 in amino acids: CASSVGTAREKLFF. The CDR3 nucleotides are TGTGCCAGCAGCGTCGGGACGGCCAGGGAAAAACTGTTTTTT.

This chain uses TRBV7-9 with TRBJ1-1; a possible D gene is TRBD1 (6 bases). V shed 6 bases and J shed 0 bases, with 11 bases lying between them. Germline CDR1 and CDR2: SEHNR and FQNEAQ (reference sequence). The CDR3 covers 14 residues. The CDR3 sequence is CASSRDTVNTEAFF. DNA of the CDR3: TGTGCCAGCAGTCGGGACACCGTGAACACTGAAGCTTTCTTT.

The CDR3 spells CASRLWTGTYEQYF. The CDR3 bases are TGTGCCAGCAGATTATGGACAGGCACCTACGAGCAGTACTTC. The chain combines TRBV6-1 with TRBJ2-7, with 7 bases aligning to TRBD1. V lost 6 bases to trimming and J lost 2 bases; unmatched junction nucleotides: 7. Germline CDR1 is MNHNS and CDR2 is SASEGT. The CDR3 contains 14 residues.

The chain is built from TRBV11-2 and TRBJ1-2, with D tentatively TRBD1 (5 bases). Germline lookup yields CDR1 SGHAT and CDR2 FQNNGV. The CDR3 loop spans 14 amino acids. V dropped 6 bases and J dropped 1 base, with 12 bases sitting between them. This CDR3 reads CASRKIRDNYGYTF. CDR3 in DNA: TGTGCCAGCAGGAAAATCAGGGATAACTATGGCTACACCTTC.

This clone was counted a few times. The CDR3, as DNA: TGTGCTAGTGGTTTGTTCTCGGACAGAGATACGCAGTATTTT. Translation gives CASGLFSDRDTQYF. The V and J genes are TRBV12-5 and TRBJ2-3; D possibly corresponds to TRBD1 (6 bases). Germline V gene data show CDR1 as LGHNT and CDR2 as FRNRAP. CDR3 length equals 14 residues. V lost 2 bases and J lost 5, with 11 bases in between.

The rearrangement links TRBV2 to TRBJ2-7; D is unresolved. CDR1 is SNHLY and CDR2 is FYNNEI in the germline V gene. The germline V and J ends were trimmed by 3 bases and 3 bases, with 0 bases remaining between them. The CDR3 is 10 amino acids. The CDR3 is CASSDYEQYF. The CDR3 bases are TGTGCCAGCAGTGACTACGAGCAGTACTTC.

The chain uses TRBV5-6 and TRBJ2-1, with a weak D call TRBD1 (5 bases). Trimming cost V 2 bases and J 14 bases, with 17 bases left between them. The V gene's germline CDR1 is SGHDT and CDR2 YYEEEE. The CDR3 is made up of 13 amino acids. The chain's CDR3 is CASSFSPLEGEFF. CDR3 in DNA: TGTGCCAGCAGCTTTTCTCCTTTAGAAGGGGAGTTCTTC.

This chain joins TRBV19 and TRBJ2-1; D ambiguous. V lost 2 bases and J 7 bases, leaving 18 bases between the germline ends. This CDR3 spans 16 amino acids. Germline loops: CDR1 LNHDA, CDR2 SQIVND (reference sequence). DNA for the CDR3: TGTGCCAGTAGTATACAACGGAGTAGGTTGTTGAATGAGCAGTTCTTC. The encoded protein is CASSIQRSRLLNEQFF.

The chain has TRBV5-4 and TRBJ2-3; 7 nucleotides agree with TRBD2. The CDR3 contains 14 residues. The V and J ends lost 2 bases and 4 bases, in that order; junction bases with no gene match: 4. Germline CDR1 SGHNT, CDR2 YYREEE (reference sequence). The CDR3 DNA reads TGTGCCAGCAGCTTAACTAGCGACGCAGATACGCAGTATTTT. Protein sequence: CASSLTSDADTQYF.

The chain joins TRBV5-6 to TRBJ2-3; 7 bases fit TRBD2. Unmatched junction bases numbered 3, after V lost 3 bases and J lost 5 bases. There are 13 residues in the CDR3. Per germline, CDR1 SGHDT and CDR2 YYEEEE. In DNA, the CDR3 is TGTGCCAGCAGCTGGGGGAGGGGAGATACGCAGTATTTT. Translating gives CASSWGRGDTQYF.

The table lists this clone with a count of one. J is TRBJ1-5 and V is TRBV7-9; no reliable D call. Trimming left V 3 bases short and J 2 bases short, with 5 bases between. The germline gives CDR1 SEHNR, CDR2 FQNEAQ (reference sequence). This CDR3 region has 13 residues. The CDR3 region has the DNA TGTGCCAGCAGCTTTTACGGCAATCAGCCCCAGCATTTT. Translated, it gives CASSFYGNQPQHF. Complete variable domain (other parts from reference TRBV7-9 and TRBJ1-5): DTGVSQNPRHKITKRGQNVTFRCDPISEHNRLYWYRQTLGQGPEFLTYFQNEAQLEKSRLLSDRFSAERPKGSFSTLEIQRTEQGDSAMYLCASSFYGNQPQHFGDGTRLSIL.

This clone was found once. The chain joins TRBV11-2 to TRBJ1-2, with D maybe TRBD1 (6 bases). Looked up from germline, CDR1 is SGHAT and CDR2 is FQNNGV. Trimming pared 4 bases from V and 8 bases from J, leaving 20 bases between. The CDR3 consists of 15 residues. The CDR3 nucleotides read TGTGCCAGCAGCTCTTTGACACAGGGTCTAAAGGGCTACACCTTC. It translates to CASSSLTQGLKGYTF.

The CDR3 spells CAFGGQSADTQYF. CDR3 DNA: TGTGCCTTCGGAGGGCAGTCGGCAGATACGCAGTATTTT. The chain links TRBV7-8 to TRBJ2-3, with D tentatively TRBD2 (6 bases). This CDR3 region has 13 residues. The ends were cut back, 11 bases at V and 4 bases at J, with 16 bases in the middle. CDR1 SGHVS and CDR2 FQNEAQ come from the germline V gene.

This rearrangement joins TRBV28 to TRBJ1-2; D gene uncertain. CDR1 and CDR2 from the germline V gene are MDHEN and SYDVKM. The CDR3 totals 10 residues. V gave up 5 bases and J gave up 5 bases, with 3 bases separating them. The CDR3 DNA reads TGTGCCAGCAGTCAGTATGGCTACACCTTC. This gives the protein CASSQYGYTF.

The CDR3 protein is CASSAQGGSSGNTIYF. CDR3 DNA sequence: TGTGCCAGCAGTGCACAGGGGGGCTCCTCTGGAAACACCATATATTTT. The chain recombines TRBV6-1 with TRBJ1-3, with TRBD1 matching 8 bases. Germline V lookup: CDR1 MNHNS, CDR2 SASEGT. The CDR3 length is 16 residues. With 4 bases clipped from V and 0 bases from J, the junction kept 5 bases outside the gene matches.

The chain has TRBV30 and TRBJ2-2; D not certain. CDR1 is GTSNPN, CDR2 SVGIG, per germline (reference sequence). V lost 3 bases, J lost 7 bases, and 15 bases lay in between. The CDR3 is 14 residues long. The CDR3 sequence: CAWRKWVGFGELFF. The DNA of the CDR3 is TGTGCCTGGAGAAAATGGGTGGGATTCGGGGAGCTGTTTTTT. Complete variable domain (other parts from reference TRBV30 and TRBJ2-2): SQTIHQWPATLVQPVGSPLSLECTVEGTSNPNLYWYRQAAGRGLQLLFYSVGIGQISSEVPQNLSASRPQDRQFILSSKKLLLSDSGFYLCAWRKWVGFGELFFGEGSRLTVL.

This rearrangement joins TRBV6-1 to TRBJ2-2; 9 bases are shared with TRBD1. The ends lost 6 bases at V and 6 bases at J; junction bases unmatched: 8. Germline CDR1 MNHNS, CDR2 SASEGT. The CDR3 sequence is 15 residues long. In DNA form, the CDR3 reads TGTGCCAGCAGCTCCGGGACAGGGTCCGCCGGGGAGCTGTTTTTT. It specifies CASSSGTGSAGELFF.

V usage is TRBV4-2 and J usage is TRBJ1-4, with 9 nucleotides matching TRBD1. Germline V gene sequence: CDR1 LGHNA, CDR2 YNFKEQ. The CDR3 totals 16 residues. V was clipped by 0 bases and J by 4 bases; unmatched bases: 3. Written as DNA, the CDR3 is TGTGCCAGCAGCCAAGATACAGGGGGCCTTAATGAAAAACTGTTTTTT. It encodes CASSQDTGGLNEKLFF.